A single sample gave rise to the 11 T cell receptor beta chains below, sequenced in a study of blood T cell repertoires in COVID-19. The assay was immunoSEQ multiplex PCR, and TCRdb's table has in-frame clones only and misses some. The sample comprises around 150,000 clones, roughly 90% of which are singletons, and approximately 6.6% rests with the top ten. The sequenced material came from PBMCs or T cells enriched from blood (not recorded which). These receptor sequences come from a woman aged 50 to 60 who had recovered from COVID-19.

The V call is TRBV7-6, the J call TRBJ2-1; D uncertain. This CDR3 is built from 15 residues. CDR1 SGHVS and CDR2 FNYEAQ come from the germline V gene. Trimming stripped 4 bases from V and 2 bases from J, with 12 bases between. The CDR3 sequence is CASSYEAQTYNEQFF. The CDR3 nucleotides are TGTGCCAGCAGCTATGAGGCGCAAACCTACAATGAGCAGTTCTTC. The whole variable domain, filled in from reference TRBV7-6 and TRBJ2-1, reads GAGVSQSPRYKVTKRGQDVALRCDPISGHVSLYWYRQALGQGPEFLTYFNYEAQQDKSGLPNDRFSAERPEGSISTLTIQRTEQRDSAMYRCASSYEAQTYNEQFFGPGTRLTVL.

This rearrangement joins TRBV15 to TRBJ2-7; possibly TRBD1 for D (5 bases). The CDR3 runs 15 residues. V gave up 0 bases and J gave up 0 bases, with 9 bases separating them. Looked up from germline, CDR1 is LNHNV and CDR2 is YYDKDF (reference sequence). The CDR3 nucleotides read TGTGCCACCAGCAGAGATCGACAGCCCTCCTACGAGCAGTACTTC. It translates to CATSRDRQPSYEQYF.

The chain couples TRBV6-5 to TRBJ2-7; 11 bases agree with TRBD1. V trimming: 8 bases; J trimming: 2 bases; junction bases outside the gene matches: 8. Germline CDR1 and CDR2: MNHEY and SVGAGI. This CDR3 spans 15 amino acids. CDR3 sequence (DNA): TGTGCCAGCCAGGAAAGGGACAGGGGGACCTACGAGCAGTACTTC. Protein product: CASQERDRGTYEQYF.

This clone was picked up a small number of times. The same CDR3 is also encoded by other DNA sequences in this sample. The chain carries TRBV5-5 and TRBJ1-5; D remains unclear. This CDR3 comprises 15 residues. The germline V gene encodes CDR1 SGHKS and CDR2 YYEKEE (reference sequence). V lost 0 bases, J lost 0 bases, and 7 bases lay in between. The CDR3 DNA reads as TGTGCCAGCAGCTTGGCTGACTCTAGCAATCAGCCCCAGCATTTT. As protein: CASSLADSSNQPQHF.

The genes are TRBV6-5 and TRBJ1-5, with TRBD1 as a possible D gene (6 bases). Per the germline V gene, CDR1 is MNHEY and CDR2 is SVGAGI. This CDR3 contains 15 residues. V was shortened by 6 bases and J by 4 bases, with 16 bases between the two germline ends. This CDR3 is CASRGAGTPNQPQHF. The DNA for the CDR3 is TGTGCCAGCAGGGGGGCCGGGACACCAAATCAGCCCCAGCATTTT.

V is TRBV20-1 and J is TRBJ1-1, with D perhaps matching TRBD1 (6 bases). CDR1 is DFQATT, CDR2 SNEGSKA, per germline (reference sequence). The germline V and J ends were trimmed by 5 bases and 7 bases, with 11 bases remaining between them. The CDR3 spans 11 residues. In DNA form, the CDR3 reads TGCAGTGCTCAAGACAGGAATGAAGCTTTCTTT. The encoded protein is CSAQDRNEAFF.

The rearrangement uses TRBV4-3 and TRBJ1-6, with no clear D. The V gene's germline CDR1 is LGHNA and CDR2 YSLEER. V dropped 1 base and J dropped 10 bases, with 14 bases sitting between them. The CDR3 has 15 amino acids. CDR3 in amino acids: CASSQGRGIVSPLHF. CDR3 bases: TGCGCCAGCAGCCAAGGTAGAGGAATTGTCTCACCCCTCCACTTT.

This clone was seen just once. The V and J genes are TRBV9 and TRBJ2-5; tentative D call: TRBD1 (8 bases). CDR1 and CDR2 from the germline V gene are SGDLS and YYNGEE. This CDR3 is built from 16 residues. Trimming shortened V by 7 bases and J by 2 bases, and 21 bases separated the two germline ends. In DNA, the CDR3 is TGTGCCAGCCCCCCGGGAGGACAGGGCCCGCAAGAGACCCAGTACTTC. Translation: CASPPGGQGPQETQYF.

The chain couples TRBV7-2 to TRBJ1-1, with D perhaps matching TRBD1 (5 bases). V lost 5 bases and J lost 3, with 10 bases in between. Germline V gene sequence: CDR1 SGHTA, CDR2 FQGNSA. The CDR3 has 13 amino acids. As DNA, the CDR3 is TGTGCCAGCAGCAACCAGGGCTACACTGAAGCTTTCTTT. The encoded protein is CASSNQGYTEAFF.

The chain joins TRBV12-5 to TRBJ2-3; D not resolved. V lost 2 bases, J lost 0 bases, and 3 bases lay in between. This CDR3 is built from 13 residues. Looked up from germline, CDR1 is LGHNT and CDR2 is FRNRAP. The CDR3 sequence: CASGLTSTDTQYF. CDR3 DNA sequence: TGTGCTAGTGGTTTGACTAGCACAGATACGCAGTATTTT.

This chain links TRBV7-8 with TRBJ1-1, with D perhaps TRBD1 (6 bases). V was trimmed by 5 bases and J by 4 bases, leaving 14 bases between them. Germline assignment: CDR1 SGHVS and CDR2 FQNEAQ. CDR3 length equals 14 residues. The CDR3 nucleotides are TGTGCCAGCAGCCAAGGGGGTTTCGCCACTGAAGCTTTCTTT. This translates into CASSQGGFATEAFF. The complete variable domain, with remaining parts taken from reference TRBV7-8 and TRBJ1-1, reads GAGVSQSPRYKVAKRGQDVALRCDPISGHVSLFWYQQALGQGPEFLTYFQNEAQLDKSGLPSDRFFAERPEGSVSTLKIQRTQQEDSAVYLCASSQGGFATEAFFGQGTRLTVV.